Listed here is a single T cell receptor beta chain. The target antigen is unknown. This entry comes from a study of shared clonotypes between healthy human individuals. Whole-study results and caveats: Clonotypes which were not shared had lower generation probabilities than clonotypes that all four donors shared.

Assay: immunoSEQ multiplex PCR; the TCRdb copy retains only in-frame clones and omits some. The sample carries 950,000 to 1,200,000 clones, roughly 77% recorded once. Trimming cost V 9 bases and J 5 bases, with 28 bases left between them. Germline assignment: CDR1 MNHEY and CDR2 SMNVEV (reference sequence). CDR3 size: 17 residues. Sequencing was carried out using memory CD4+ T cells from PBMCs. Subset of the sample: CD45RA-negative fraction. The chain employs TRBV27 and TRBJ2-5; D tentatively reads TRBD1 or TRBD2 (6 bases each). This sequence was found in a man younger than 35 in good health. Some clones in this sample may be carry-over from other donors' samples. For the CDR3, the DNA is TGTGCCAGTCCTTCCCAGGGCAAGGGGGGACTTTGGGAGACCCAGTACTTC. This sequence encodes CASPSQGKGGLWETQYF.